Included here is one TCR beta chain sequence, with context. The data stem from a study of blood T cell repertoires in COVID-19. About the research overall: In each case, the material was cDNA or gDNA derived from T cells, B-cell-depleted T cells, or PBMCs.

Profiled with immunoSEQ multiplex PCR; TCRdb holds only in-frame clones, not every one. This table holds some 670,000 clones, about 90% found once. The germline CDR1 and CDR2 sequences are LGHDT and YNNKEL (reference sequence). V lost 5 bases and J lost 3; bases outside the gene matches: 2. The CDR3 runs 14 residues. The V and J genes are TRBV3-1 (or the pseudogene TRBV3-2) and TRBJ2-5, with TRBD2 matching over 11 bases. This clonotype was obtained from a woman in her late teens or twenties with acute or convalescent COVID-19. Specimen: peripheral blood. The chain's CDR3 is CASSISGGEETQYF. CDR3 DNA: TGTGCCAGCAGCATTAGCGGGGGGGAAGAGACCCAGTACTTC.